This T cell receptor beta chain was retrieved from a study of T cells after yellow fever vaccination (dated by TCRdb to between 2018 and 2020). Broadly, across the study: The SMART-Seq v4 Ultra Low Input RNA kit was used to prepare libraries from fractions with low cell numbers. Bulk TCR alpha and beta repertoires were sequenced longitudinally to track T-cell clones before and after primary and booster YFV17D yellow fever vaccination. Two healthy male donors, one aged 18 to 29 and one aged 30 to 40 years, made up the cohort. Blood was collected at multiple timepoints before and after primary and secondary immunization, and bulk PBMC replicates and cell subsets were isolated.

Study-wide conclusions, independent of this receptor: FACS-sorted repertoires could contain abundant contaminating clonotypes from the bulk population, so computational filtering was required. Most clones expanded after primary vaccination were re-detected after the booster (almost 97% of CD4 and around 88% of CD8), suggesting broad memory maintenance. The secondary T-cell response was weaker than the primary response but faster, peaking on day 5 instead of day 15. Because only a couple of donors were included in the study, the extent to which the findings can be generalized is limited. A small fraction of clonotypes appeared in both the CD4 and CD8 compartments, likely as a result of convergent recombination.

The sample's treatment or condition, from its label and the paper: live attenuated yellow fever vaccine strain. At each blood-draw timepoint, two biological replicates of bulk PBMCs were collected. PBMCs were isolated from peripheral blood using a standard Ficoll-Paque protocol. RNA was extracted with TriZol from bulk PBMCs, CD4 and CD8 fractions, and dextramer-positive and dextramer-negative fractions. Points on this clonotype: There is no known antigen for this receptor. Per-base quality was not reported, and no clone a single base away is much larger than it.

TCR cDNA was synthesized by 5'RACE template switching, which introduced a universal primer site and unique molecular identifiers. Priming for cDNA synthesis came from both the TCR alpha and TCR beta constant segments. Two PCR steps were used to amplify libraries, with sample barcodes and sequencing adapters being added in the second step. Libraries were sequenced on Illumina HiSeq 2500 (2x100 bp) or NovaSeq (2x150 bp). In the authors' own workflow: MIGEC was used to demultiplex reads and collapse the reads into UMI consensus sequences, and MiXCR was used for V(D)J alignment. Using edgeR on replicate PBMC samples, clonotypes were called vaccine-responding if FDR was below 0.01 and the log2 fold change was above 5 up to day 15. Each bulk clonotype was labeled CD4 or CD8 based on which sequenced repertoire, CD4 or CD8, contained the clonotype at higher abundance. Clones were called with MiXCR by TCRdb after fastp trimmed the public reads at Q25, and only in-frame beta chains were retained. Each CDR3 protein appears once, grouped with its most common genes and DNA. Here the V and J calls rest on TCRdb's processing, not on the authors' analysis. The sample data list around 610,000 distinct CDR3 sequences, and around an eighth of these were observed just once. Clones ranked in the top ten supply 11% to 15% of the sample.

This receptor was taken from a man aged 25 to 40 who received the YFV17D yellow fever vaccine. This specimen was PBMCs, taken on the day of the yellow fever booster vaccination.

The CDR3 region has the sequence CASRITGGYYNEQFF. The DNA sequence reads TGTGCCAGCAGGATTACAGGGGGCTACTACAATGAGCAGTTCTTC. Rearrangement joined TRBV7-9 to TRBJ2-1; the central 9 bases match TRBD1. Spanning cysteine to phenylalanine, the CDR3 consists of 15 amino acids. Just CDR3 DNA is preserved here, 45 bases in frame from base 1. Via the germline V gene (reference sequence), CDR1 is SEHNR and CDR2 FQNEAQ. Germline trimming: 6 bases from V, 3 bases from J; junction bases outside gene matches: 6.